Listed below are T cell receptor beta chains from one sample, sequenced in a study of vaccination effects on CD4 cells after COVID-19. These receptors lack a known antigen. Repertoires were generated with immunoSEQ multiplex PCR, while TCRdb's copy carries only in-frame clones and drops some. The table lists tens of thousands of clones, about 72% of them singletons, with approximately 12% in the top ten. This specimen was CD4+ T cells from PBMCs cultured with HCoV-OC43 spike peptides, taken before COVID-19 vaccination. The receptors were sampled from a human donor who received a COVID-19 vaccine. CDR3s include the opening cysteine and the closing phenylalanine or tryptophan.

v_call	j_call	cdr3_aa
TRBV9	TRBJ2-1	CASSVNAGGYNEQFF
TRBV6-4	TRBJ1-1	CASSDSSARTEAFF
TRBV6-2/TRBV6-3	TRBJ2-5	CASSYSSRSGGQETQYF
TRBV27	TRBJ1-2	CASSLHGGSRYGYTF
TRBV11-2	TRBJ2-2	CASSSNRAFGELFF
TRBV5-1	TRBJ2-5	CASRNRLAGGSNQETQYF
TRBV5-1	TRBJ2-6	CASSSPTSKQSTLGANVLTF
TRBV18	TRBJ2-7	CASSTEEREIFYEQYF
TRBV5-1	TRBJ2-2	CASSPPAGAGTGELFF
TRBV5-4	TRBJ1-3	CASSLGGQTGNTIYF
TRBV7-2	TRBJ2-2	CASSSHRGRDTGELFF
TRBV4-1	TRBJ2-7	CASSLYPSGGSSYEQYF
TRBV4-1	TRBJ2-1	CASSQESDLGEQFF
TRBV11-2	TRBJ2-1	CASSLFGGEYNEQFF
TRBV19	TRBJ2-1	CASGQQTSFGEQFF
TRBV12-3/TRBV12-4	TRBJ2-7	CASNHDGYEQYF
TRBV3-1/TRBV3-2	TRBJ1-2	CASSQAGAPYGYTF
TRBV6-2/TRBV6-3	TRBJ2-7	CASSQPDRGTDYEQYF
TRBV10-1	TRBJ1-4	CASTGDGANEKLFF
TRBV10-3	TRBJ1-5	CAISESKGIQPQHF
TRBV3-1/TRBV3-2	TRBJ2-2	CASSHLAGTGELFF
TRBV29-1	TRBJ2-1	CSVPQVMDNEQFF
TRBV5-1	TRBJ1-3	CASSEGTGGGNTIYF
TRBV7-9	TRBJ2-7	CASSRVVPPYEQYF
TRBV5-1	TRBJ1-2	CASSLTAQHTGDYGYTF
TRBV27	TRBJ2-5	CASRASRGRVETQYF
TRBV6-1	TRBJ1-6	CASSVGRGSSYNSPLHF
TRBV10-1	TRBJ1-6	CASSESGGNSPLHF
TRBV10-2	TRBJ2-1	CASAPLAGGGLSEQFF
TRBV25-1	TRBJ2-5	CASSEWTGMETQYF
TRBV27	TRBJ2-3	CASSLGTSGATQYF
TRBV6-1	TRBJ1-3	CASSDKGVYPLDKRNTIYF
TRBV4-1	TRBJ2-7	CASSREGGSYEQYF
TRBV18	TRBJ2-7	CASSGQNSYEQYF
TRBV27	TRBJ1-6	CASSWGGDSPLHF
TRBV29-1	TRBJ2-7	CSVVSGETYEQYF